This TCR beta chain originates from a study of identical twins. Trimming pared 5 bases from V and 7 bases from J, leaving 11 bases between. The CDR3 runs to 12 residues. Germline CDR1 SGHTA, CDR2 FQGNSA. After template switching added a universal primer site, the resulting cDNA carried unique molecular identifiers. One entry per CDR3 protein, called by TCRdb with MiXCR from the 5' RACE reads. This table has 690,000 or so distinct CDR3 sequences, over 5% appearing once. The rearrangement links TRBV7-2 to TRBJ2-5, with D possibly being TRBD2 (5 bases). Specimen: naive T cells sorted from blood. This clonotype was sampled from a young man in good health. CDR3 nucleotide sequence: TGTGCCAGCAGCCCGGACGGAGGGACCCAGTACTTC. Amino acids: CASSPDGGTQYF.